The clone carrying this T cell receptor (beta chain) was counted a few times. Its target is unknown. The isolated RNA, all of it, was reverse transcribed, so expressed TCRB transcripts were what got sequenced. Profiling relied on immunoSEQ multiplex PCR, and the TCRdb table lists in-frame clones only, not all of them. The sample lists 100,000 to 150,000 clones; roughly 10% were seen once. The entry originates in a study of beta chain features in type 1 diabetes. Study-wide points: There was a possibility that cDNA sequencing over-represented cells with high TCR expression. For Type 1 diabetes patients, all four CD4+ subsets carried TCRB CDR3s that were moderately but significantly shorter.

The authors obtained over 98% purity in all sorted populations. The specimen was central memory CD4+ T cells from blood. The sequence was collected from a man under 40 with type 1 diabetes.

CDR3 residues: CASSVPLKKHGENTEAFF. The DNA for the CDR3 is TGTGCCAGCAGCGTGCCGCTTAAAAAACACGGGGAGAACACTGAAGCTTTCTTT. This chain joins TRBV9 and TRBJ1-1; D ambiguous. Germline loops: CDR1 SGDLS, CDR2 YYNGEE. This CDR3 region has 18 residues. V gave up 2 bases and J gave up 1 base, with 21 bases separating them.